This paragraph covers one T cell receptor beta chain sequence. Per the germline V gene, CDR1 is LGHNA and CDR2 is YSLEER. The CDR3 spans 14 residues. Trimming left V 1 base short and J 4 bases short, with 10 bases between. These data are taken from a study of T-cell memory formation after mild COVID-19. One entry per CDR3 protein results from TCRdb running MiXCR on the 5' RACE reads. This sample has over 300,000 distinct CDR3 sequences; approximately 22% occur once, and the top ten carry 21%. The gene calls are TRBV4-3 and TRBJ1-2; D ambiguous. The source is a man between 18 and 29 years old who had mild COVID-19 (a few samples of this study predate the infection). Cell type and time point are not known. Source material: PBMCs or a T cell subset sorted from them (not recorded which). This CDR3 reads CASSQAFGVYGYTF. CDR3 DNA: TGCGCCAGCAGCCAAGCCTTCGGGGTCTATGGCTACACCTTC.